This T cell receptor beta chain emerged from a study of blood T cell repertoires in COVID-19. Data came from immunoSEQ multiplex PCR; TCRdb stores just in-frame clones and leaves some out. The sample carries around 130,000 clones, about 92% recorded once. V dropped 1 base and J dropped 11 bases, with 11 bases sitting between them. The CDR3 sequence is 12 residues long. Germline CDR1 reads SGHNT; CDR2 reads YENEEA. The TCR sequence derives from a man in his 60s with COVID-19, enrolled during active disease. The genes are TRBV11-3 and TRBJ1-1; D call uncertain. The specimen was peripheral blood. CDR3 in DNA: TGTGCCAGCAGCTTAGTAAGCGGTATGGCTTTCTTT. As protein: CASSLVSGMAFF.